This T cell receptor (beta chain) was captured in a study of T cell repertoires in ileal Crohn's disease. Across the whole study: Surgery for a complication: stricturing in about 61%, penetrating in 39%. Findings and limits, study-wide: The median delay to postoperative endoscopy was 6.9 months.

Only in-frame clones appear in the TCRdb table, and some are missing; sequencing was by immunoSEQ multiplex PCR. The data show about 59,000 clones, roughly 91% seen once. Time point specified: neoterminal ileum biopsy at postoperative endoscopy, about 6 months after surgery. This clone has just a few counts. Its antigen is unknown. The CDR3 extends over 20 amino acids. Trimming cost V 5 bases and J 0 bases; bases outside gene matches: 16. CDR1 is SNHLY, CDR2 FYNNEI, per germline. The sequenced sample was ileal tissue. V usage is TRBV2 and J usage is TRBJ1-4; TRBD1 aligns across 9 bases. This clonotype was sampled from an adult with Crohn's disease. The CDR3 DNA reads TGTGCCAGCAGTACTCCACAGACAGGGGGTACGGCGGCAACTAATGAAAAACTGTTTTTT. This translates into CASSTPQTGGTAATNEKLFF.